Listed below are T cell receptor beta chains from one sample, sequenced in a study of cytomegalovirus exposure and HLA in healthy donors. The protocol was immunoSEQ multiplex PCR, while the TCRdb copy is restricted to in-frame clones and leaves out a portion. The sample's table shows 100,000 to 150,000 clones. Sequencing used PBMCs. These receptors came from a man aged 18 to 35 in good health and CMV-seronegative. The CDR3 runs from the conserved cysteine through the conserved F or W. Each record gives: D gene, J gene, V gene, CDR3 DNA, CDR3 protein. The D gene is left open where the match is weak.

. | TRBJ1-2 | TRBV6-5 | TGTGCCAGCAGTGACTATCCGAGGGGGGGCGATGGCTACACCTTC | CASSDYPRGGDGYTF
. | TRBJ2-7 | TRBV5-8 | TGTGCCAGCAGCTCGGACAGCTACGAGCAGTACTTC | CASSSDSYEQYF
TRBD1 | TRBJ1-2 | TRBV11-2 | TGTGCCAGCAGCCATTCCACAGGGGGCAATGGCTACACCTTC | CASSHSTGGNGYTF
TRBD1 | TRBJ2-6 | TRBV6-4 | TGTGCCAGCAGTGGGGGACAGTACTCTGGGGCCAACGTCCTGACTTTC | CASSGGQYSGANVLTF
TRBD1 | TRBJ2-7 | TRBV7-8 | TGTGCCAGCAGCCGACAGGGGAGGGAGCAGTACTTC | CASSRQGREQYF
TRBD2 | TRBJ2-3 | TRBV5-1 | TGCGCCAGCAGCACCGGGACAGGACTAGCGGGAGACAGCACAGATACGCAGTATTTT | CASSTGTGLAGDSTDTQYF
. | TRBJ2-7 | TRBV5-8 | TGTGCCAGCAGCCCGTACACTGGGGCGTTAAGGTACGAGCAGTACTTC | CASSPYTGALRYEQYF
. | TRBJ2-5 | TRBV28 | TGTGCCAGCAGTTCCCCCGGGAGCGAAGAGACCCAGTACTTC | CASSSPGSEETQYF
. | TRBJ1-6 | TRBV19 | TGTGCCAGTAGTACCCACGGGCGGGATAATTCACCCCTCCACTTT | CASSTHGRDNSPLHF
. | TRBJ2-3 | TRBV28 | TGTGCCAGCAGCCCGGGGGCTAGCGGCCCCACAGATACGCAGTATTTT | CASSPGASGPTDTQYF
TRBD1 | TRBJ2-2 | TRBV27 | TGTGCCAGCACCCGAACGGGGACAGGGAACACCGGGGAGCTGTTTTTT | CASTRTGTGNTGELFF
. | TRBJ1-1 | TRBV14 | TGTGCCAGCACTAACAGGGTGCTCACTGAAGCTTTCTTT | CASTNRVLTEAFF
. | TRBJ1-5 | TRBV27 | TGTGCCAGCAGGGAGAAGCGCCGGGGGCCCCAGCATTTT | CASREKRRGPQHF
. | TRBJ2-5 | TRBV2 | TGTGCCAGCAGATCCCTCCGGGTTGTGACGTACCAAGAGACCCAGTACTTC | CASRSLRVVTYQETQYF
TRBD2 | TRBJ2-2 | TRBV15 | TGTGCCACCAGCAGAGTAGCCACTAGCGGGAGTGACACCGGGGAGCTGTTTTTT | CATSRVATSGSDTGELFF